The 3 T cell receptor beta chains in this list originate from one sample, sequenced in a study of blood T cell repertoires in COVID-19. Produced via immunoSEQ multiplex PCR; TCRdb's table is partial and in-frame only. The repertoire holds about 78,000 clones, with around nine tenths as singletons. The sample was peripheral blood. These receptors originate from a man in his forties or fifties with active or convalescent COVID-19.

V gene TRBV6-2 or TRBV6-3 combines with J gene TRBJ2-5, with 9 bases that match TRBD2. The junction had 0 bases not matched to a gene; V was cut back by 2 bases and J by 5 bases. Germline loops: CDR1 MNHEY, CDR2 SVGEGT. The CDR3 covers 13 residues. This chain's CDR3 is CASSYSGGETQYF. The CDR3 nucleotides are TGTGCCAGCAGTTACAGCGGGGGGGAGACCCAGTACTTC.

The V call is TRBV7-6, the J call TRBJ1-1; possible D gene TRBD1, 6 bases. The CDR3 is 14 amino acids. Germline V gives CDR1 SGHVS, CDR2 FNYEAQ. V was pared by 6 bases and J by 10 bases, with 21 bases between. As DNA, the CDR3 is TGTGCCAGCAGGAAAGGGGGATCGGATTCGATAGCTTTCTTT. Translating it yields CASRKGGSDSIAFF.

The chain employs TRBV6-1 and TRBJ2-5; D perhaps matches TRBD2 (6 bases). V lost 2 bases to trimming and J lost 1 base, with 14 bases between them. This CDR3 comprises 16 residues. Germline assignment: CDR1 MNHNS and CDR2 SASEGT. In nucleotides, the CDR3 is TGTGCCAGCAGTGAAAACTCGATAGCGGCCCAAGAGACCCAGTACTTC. It translates to CASSENSIAAQETQYF.